The rows below give T cell receptor beta chains drawn from one sample of a study of Ad26.COV2.S vaccination and SARS-CoV-2 variants. Assay: immunoSEQ multiplex PCR; the TCRdb copy retains only in-frame clones and omits some. The table shows some 300,000 clones, with just over 85% occurring only once. Here the sequenced sample was peripheral blood, taken in a trial of Ad26.COV2.S vaccine versus placebo. All receptors come from a person between 18 and 59 years old who received the Ad26.COV2.S COVID-19 vaccine or a placebo. The CDR3 runs from the conserved cysteine through the conserved F or W. The order of the fields is CDR3 DNA, CDR3 protein, D gene, clone size, CDR3 length, J gene, V gene. D genes are given only for firm matches. Size values are once, few and many counts, or a class for expanded clones, and some rows have none.

TGTGCCAGCAGTTACTCCGGCAGTTCAATAGGCGATAACTATGGCTACACCTTC CASSYSGSSIGDNYGYTF NA NA 18 TRBJ1-2 TRBV6-2/TRBV6-3
TGTGCCAGCAGTTACGGGGGGACAGCAGAGACCCAGTACTTC CASSYGGTAETQYF NA NA 14 TRBJ2-5 TRBV6-2/TRBV6-3
TGTGCCAGCAGCTCTCGAGGACAGGGCTATGGCTACACCTTC CASSSRGQGYGYTF TRBD1 NA 14 TRBJ1-2 TRBV3-1/TRBV3-2
TGTGCCAGCAGACGACAGCCGTGGTTGAACACTGAAGCTTTCTTT CASRRQPWLNTEAFF NA NA 15 TRBJ1-1 TRBV6-5
TGTGCCAGTAGTCACCCCTTCGATAAGCTCTCCGGTAAACCCCTCCACTTT CASSHPFDKLSGKPLHF NA once 17 TRBJ1-6 TRBV19
TGTGCCAGCTCACCAGGGACAGGGGATAACTATGGCTACACCTTC CASSPGTGDNYGYTF TRBD1 NA 15 TRBJ1-2 TRBV18
TGTGCCAGCACCCGGAGGTCTAGCGGGGCGACCGAGCAGTTCTTC CASTRRSSGATEQFF TRBD2 NA 15 TRBJ2-1 TRBV3-1/TRBV3-2
TGTGCCAGCAGCGTACGACTGGCCGGGACCCAGTACTTC CASSVRLAGTQYF NA NA 13 TRBJ2-5 TRBV9
TGTGCCAGCTCTACGAGAGGAATGGAGACCCAGTACTTC CASSTRGMETQYF NA once 13 TRBJ2-5 TRBV18
TGTGCCAGCAGCCAAGATCGCAGGATAGTATCCGGGGAGCTGTTTTTT CASSQDRRIVSGELFF NA NA 16 TRBJ2-2 TRBV3-1/TRBV3-2
TGTGCCAGCAGCTTAGGGGGGAATTCACCCCTCCACTTT CASSLGGNSPLHF NA NA 13 TRBJ1-6 TRBV13
TGCGCCAGCAGGATAGGGGGCTCACCCCTCCACTTT CASRIGGSPLHF TRBD1 NA 12 TRBJ1-6 TRBV10-2
TGTGCCAGTAGTATAGCTAGCGGGGCCTCCAATGAGCAGTTCTTC CASSIASGASNEQFF TRBD2 few 15 TRBJ2-1 TRBV19
TGTGCCAGCAGCTTGGTGGCTAGCGGGGGGGCCTGGGAGACCCAGTACTTC CASSLVASGGAWETQYF TRBD2 NA 17 TRBJ2-5 TRBV5-5
TGTGCCAGCTCACCCACAGGGTCCCAAGAGACCCAGTACTTC CASSPTGSQETQYF NA once 14 TRBJ2-5 TRBV18
TGCGCCAGCAGCTTGCGCCCCGGAGGGGCCGAAGAGACCCAGTACTTC CASSLRPGGAEETQYF NA NA 16 TRBJ2-5 TRBV5-1
TGTGCCAGTAGTATCGGGGGGGGCCCCGATACGCAGTATTTT CASSIGGGPDTQYF TRBD2 NA 14 TRBJ2-3 TRBV19
TGTGCCAGCAGCTTGGCGGGGGGCGACGTGAACACTGAAGCTTTCTTT CASSLAGGDVNTEAFF NA NA 16 TRBJ1-1 TRBV5-4
TGTGCCAGCTCACCACCTGGACGGGAGAACACTGAAGCTTTCTTT CASSPPGRENTEAFF NA NA 15 TRBJ1-1 TRBV18
TGTGCCAGCAGCCCGTGGACAGGGGCCGTATATGAGCAGTTCTTC CASSPWTGAVYEQFF TRBD1 NA 15 TRBJ2-1 TRBV16
TGTGCCAGCAGCGTAGATCGGGATACGCAGTATTTT CASSVDRDTQYF NA NA 12 TRBJ2-3 TRBV9
TGTGCCAGCTCACCAACCGGGGACTTCTACAATGAGCAGTTCTTC CASSPTGDFYNEQFF NA NA 15 TRBJ2-1 TRBV18
TGTGCCAGCAGCCTCCGGACAGGGAGTAACTATGGCTACACCTTC CASSLRTGSNYGYTF TRBD1 NA 15 TRBJ1-2 TRBV13
TGTGCCAGCAGGGCGCAGGGGACAGTCTCTGGAAACACCATATATTTT CASRAQGTVSGNTIYF TRBD1 NA 16 TRBJ1-3 TRBV25-1
TGTGCCAGCAGTGAAGGAGGGGGCCTGGCAGATACGCAGTATTTT CASSEGGGLADTQYF NA NA 15 TRBJ2-3 TRBV25-1
TGTGCCAGCAGTGAACAGGGGGACTATGGCTACACCTTC CASSEQGDYGYTF TRBD1 NA 13 TRBJ1-2 TRBV2
TGTGCCAGCTCACCGAGGGCACAGGGGGGGGCCGAGCAGTACTTC CASSPRAQGGAEQYF NA NA 15 TRBJ2-7 TRBV18
TGTGCCTGGAGCCCTACGCCGGGGGGCTATGGCTACACCTTC CAWSPTPGGYGYTF NA NA 14 TRBJ1-2 TRBV30
TGCAGCGCAGGGGGCGGTGGTGTGGAGACCCAGTACTTC CSAGGGGVETQYF TRBD1 NA 13 TRBJ2-5 TRBV29-1
TGTGCCTGGAGCACAGGGCACGAGCAGTACTTC CAWSTGHEQYF NA NA 11 TRBJ2-7 TRBV30
TGTGCCAGCAGCTCGGGACAGGGTACCGGGGAGCTGTTTTTT CASSSGQGTGELFF TRBD1 NA 14 TRBJ2-2 TRBV5-5
TGCGCCAGCAGCTTGGAAGGGGGCACAACTAATGAAAAACTGTTTTTT CASSLEGGTTNEKLFF TRBD1 NA 16 TRBJ1-4 TRBV5-1
TGTGCCAGCAGATTTACAGGGTCCTACGGCTACACCTTC CASRFTGSYGYTF NA NA 13 TRBJ1-2 TRBV13
TGTGCCAGCAGAAGGACAGCAGATCAGCCCCAGCATTTT CASRRTADQPQHF NA NA 13 TRBJ1-5 TRBV6-6
TGTGCCTCATTGACCGGGTTCACCGGGGAGCTGTTTTTT CASLTGFTGELFF NA NA 13 TRBJ2-2 TRBV30
TGCGCCAGCAGTGATCCCACAGGGAAGTACTACAATGAGCAGTTCTTC CASSDPTGKYYNEQFF NA NA 16 TRBJ2-1 TRBV10-1
TGCGCCAGCAGCGCGGGACAGGGTAAGACAGATACGCAGTATTTT CASSAGQGKTDTQYF TRBD1 NA 15 TRBJ2-3 TRBV5-1
TGTGCCAGCAGCCACTCTCCAGGATGGGCGCTCCAAGAGACCCAGTACTTC CASSHSPGWALQETQYF NA once 17 TRBJ2-5 TRBV14
TGCGCCAGCAGCCAAGTCACAGAAAGCAATCAGCCCCAGCATTTT CASSQVTESNQPQHF NA once 15 TRBJ1-5 TRBV4-1
TGTGCCAGCTCACCGCAGGGACAGGGCAATGGCTACACCTTC CASSPQGQGNGYTF TRBD1 NA 14 TRBJ1-2 TRBV18
TGTGCCAGCAGCCAAGATTGGCACGGGCGGGGAAAACATCTGAACACTGAAGCTTTCTTT CASSQDWHGRGKHLNTEAFF NA NA 20 TRBJ1-1 TRBV3-1/TRBV3-2
TGTGCCAGCTCACCAAACAGGGACGTAGCGCAGTACTTC CASSPNRDVAQYF NA NA 13 TRBJ2-7 TRBV18
TGTGCCAGCAGCCAGCTATATTCACCCCTCCACTTT CASSQLYSPLHF NA NA 12 TRBJ1-6 TRBV6-5
TGCGCCAGCAGCCCCCGAGGGGGACAGGGGGCTAAGGGGGCTGAAGCTTTCTTT CASSPRGGQGAKGAEAFF TRBD1 NA 18 TRBJ1-1 TRBV5-1
TGTGCCAGCGAGGAACTCGGGGAATACAATGAGCAGTTCTTC CASEELGEYNEQFF NA NA 14 TRBJ2-1 TRBV6-5
TGTGCCAGCAGTCGGAGGGACAGGGGTAATTCACCCCTCCACTTT CASSRRDRGNSPLHF TRBD1 NA 15 TRBJ1-6 TRBV6-5
TGTGCCAGCAGGTATACCGGGGAGCTGTTTTTT CASRYTGELFF NA NA 11 TRBJ2-2 TRBV25-1
TGTGCCAGCAGCTTATCCCGTGAAGAGACCCAGTACTTC CASSLSREETQYF NA NA 13 TRBJ2-5 TRBV7-2
TGCGCCAGCAGCTTTGACAGTAAGACTGAAGCTTTCTTT CASSFDSKTEAFF NA NA 13 TRBJ1-1 TRBV5-1
TGCGCCAGCAGCCTGCGGACAGGGGACACTGAAGCTTTCTTT CASSLRTGDTEAFF TRBD1 NA 14 TRBJ1-1 TRBV5-1
TGCAGTGCTAGTGTAGGGGATGGCTACACCTTC CSASVGDGYTF NA NA 11 TRBJ1-2 TRBV20-1
TGTGCCAGCAGCTTAGTCCTTCAGGGGAGCGAAGTTGCTGAAAAACTGTTTTTT CASSLVLQGSEVAEKLFF NA NA 18 TRBJ1-4 TRBV7-2
TGTGCCAGTAGGTTGGGACTTTCCGGAAACACCATATATTTT CASRLGLSGNTIYF NA NA 14 TRBJ1-3 TRBV19
TGTGCCTGGAGTGTTTACACCGGGGAGCTGTTTTTT CAWSVYTGELFF NA NA 12 TRBJ2-2 TRBV30
TGTGCCATCGGGCAGGGGAACTACAATGAGCAGTTCTTC CAIGQGNYNEQFF NA once 13 TRBJ2-1 TRBV10-3